Listed here are 18 T cell receptor beta chains from one sample, sequenced in a study of blood T cell repertoires in COVID-19. Only in-frame clones appear in the TCRdb table, and some are missing; sequencing was by immunoSEQ multiplex PCR. The sample yields 120,000 to 150,000 clones, around 89% seen once. The sequenced sample consisted of peripheral blood. The source of these receptors is a human donor in a cohort sampled during active COVID-19.

This chain uses TRBV5-1 with TRBJ2-2; no reliable D call. The CDR3 consists of 14 residues. CDR1 is SGHRS, CDR2 YFSETQ, per germline. Trimming took 6 bases from V and 0 from J, leaving 9 bases between them. Here the CDR3 DNA reads TGCGCCAGCAACAGAGCCACGAACACCGGGGAGCTGTTTTTT. It is translated as CASNRATNTGELFF.

The genes are TRBV6-6 and TRBJ2-7, with 7 bases that match TRBD1. Germline assignment: CDR1 MNHNY and CDR2 SVGAGI (reference sequence). The trim removed 2 bases at V and 7 bases at J, leaving 8 bases unmatched. The CDR3 runs to 14 residues. This chain's CDR3 is CASSYPTGVGEQYF. The CDR3 DNA reads as TGTGCCAGCAGTTACCCAACAGGGGTTGGGGAGCAGTACTTC.

The J gene is TRBJ1-2, the V gene TRBV6-5; TRBD1 aligns across 7 bases. CDR1 and CDR2 from the germline V gene are MNHEY and SVGAGI. This CDR3 contains 14 residues. Unmatched junction bases numbered 5, after V lost 5 bases and J lost 2 bases. Here the CDR3 reads CASSQLQGNYGYTF. DNA for the CDR3: TGTGCCAGCAGTCAATTACAGGGGAACTATGGCTACACCTTC.

Comments on this clone: Distinct nucleotide sequences in the sample also encode this CDR3. The chain recombines TRBV5-1 with TRBJ2-3; 10 nucleotides line up with TRBD2. CDR1 is SGHRS, CDR2 YFSETQ, per germline. The CDR3 is 16 residues long. J lost 0 bases, V lost 0 bases, and 1 base had no gene match. The CDR3 DNA reads TGCGCCAGCAGCTTGGTAGCGGGGGGAAGCACAGATACGCAGTATTTT. It translates to CASSLVAGGSTDTQYF.

The chain uses TRBV6-5 and TRBJ2-7; TRBD1 matches 9 bases. J was trimmed by 4 bases and V by 2 bases; bases with no gene match: 6. Germline CDR1 reads MNHEY; CDR2 reads SVGAGI. This CDR3 region has 15 residues. The DNA for the CDR3 is TGTGCCAGCAGTTACGCCTACAGGGGGCAATACGAGCAGTACTTC. As protein: CASSYAYRGQYEQYF.

This chain uses TRBV6-2 or TRBV6-3 with TRBJ2-7; D perhaps matches TRBD1 (6 bases). Trimming cost V 0 bases and J 5 bases, with 17 bases left between them. This CDR3 is built from 16 residues. From germline, CDR1 is MNHEY and CDR2 SVGEGT. The DNA for the CDR3 is TGTGCCAGCAGTTACTCGGCAGGGGAGTTGGTTGACGAGCAGTACTTC. Translated: CASSYSAGELVDEQYF.

The chain employs TRBV24-1 and TRBJ2-3, with TRBD2 matching 7 bases. V was pared by 4 bases and J by 0 bases, with 3 bases of the junction left unmatched. CDR1 KGHDR and CDR2 SFDVKD come from the germline V gene. The CDR3 has 15 amino acids. CDR3 sequence (DNA): TGTGCCACCAGTGAAGGAGCGGGAAGCACAGATACGCAGTATTTT. It yields the protein CATSEGAGSTDTQYF.

This rearrangement joins TRBV15 to TRBJ2-7; D perhaps matches TRBD1 (5 bases). V lost 3 bases and J lost 7, with 7 bases in between. CDR3 length: 11 amino acids. Germline V gives CDR1 LNHNV, CDR2 YYDKDF (reference sequence). The CDR3 here is CATSRRQEQYF. The CDR3, as DNA: TGTGCCACCAGCAGGAGACAGGAGCAGTACTTC.

CDR3 region: CASSKGQGAGQPQHF. The CDR3 DNA sequence: TGTGCCAGCAGCAAGGGACAGGGGGCAGGTCAGCCCCAGCATTTT. This chain links TRBV7-2 with TRBJ1-5; TRBD1 aligns across 12 bases. The CDR3 spans 15 residues. V shed 5 bases and J 6 bases; nucleotides not matched to a gene: 5. CDR1 is SGHTA, CDR2 FQGNSA, per germline. The full variable domain, completed using reference TRBV7-2 and TRBJ1-5, is GAGVSQSPSNKVTEKGKDVELRCDPISGHTALYWYRQSLGQGLEFLIYFQGNSAPDKSGLPSDRFSAERTGGSVSTLTIQRTQQEDSAVYLCASSKGQGAGQPQHFGDGTRLSIL.

The genes are TRBV5-1 and TRBJ1-1, with 8 bases matching TRBD1. The germline CDR1 and CDR2 sequences are SGHRS and YFSETQ. After removal of 4 bases from V and 1 base from J, the junction contained 6 bases not matched to a gene. The CDR3 spans 15 residues. CDR3 sequence reads: CASSVHGQGNTEAFF. CDR3 coding DNA: TGCGCCAGCAGCGTACACGGACAGGGGAACACTGAAGCTTTCTTT.

The chain has TRBV5-8 and TRBJ2-5; 10 bases line up with TRBD2. The CDR3 length is 17 residues. Per germline, CDR1 SGHTS and CDR2 YDEGEE. V was pared by 0 bases and J by 4 bases, with 9 bases of the junction left unmatched. The CDR3 DNA reads as TGTGCCAGCAGCTTGGGTAGCGGGGGGATCCCGGGAGAGACCCAGTACTTC. It translates to CASSLGSGGIPGETQYF.

The V gene is TRBV5-6, the J gene TRBJ1-2; TRBD1 aligns across 10 bases. Per the germline V gene, CDR1 is SGHDT and CDR2 is YYEEEE. The CDR3 runs to 16 residues. Trimming cost V 2 bases and J 2 bases; bases outside gene matches: 6. CDR3 sequence (DNA): TGTGCCAGCAGCTTAGACGACAGGGGGCCAAACTATGGCTACACCTTC. It specifies CASSLDDRGPNYGYTF.

CDR3 sequence (DNA): TGTGCCAGCAGCGTTGGGAGTGAGCAGTACTTC. Protein sequence: CASSVGSEQYF. The rearrangement uses TRBV5-6 and TRBJ2-7, with TRBD2 as a possible D gene (5 bases). Germline CDR1 reads SGHDT; CDR2 reads YYEEEE. Trimming removed 4 bases from V and 7 bases from J, with 9 bases in between. The CDR3 loop spans 11 amino acids.

The chain employs TRBV5-8 and TRBJ2-4; the match to TRBD1 covers 7 bases. CDR1 and CDR2 (germline): SGHTS, YDEGEE. The CDR3 has 15 residues. The junction had 4 bases not matched to a gene; V was cut back by 2 bases and J by 2 bases. CDR3 sequence (DNA): TGTGCCAGCAGCTTCGACAGGGCGTCCAAAAACATTCAGTACTTC. It encodes CASSFDRASKNIQYF.

Only a few counts were recorded for this clone. The chain recombines TRBV2 with TRBJ1-5, with a tentative D call TRBD1 (6 bases). The ends were cut back, 9 bases at V and 4 bases at J, with 13 bases in the middle. CDR1 and CDR2 (germline): SNHLY, FYNNEI. This CDR3 is 13 amino acids long. CDR3 residues: CASQRDNNQPQHF. CDR3 nucleotides: TGTGCCAGTCAACGGGACAATAATCAGCCCCAGCATTTT.

The rearrangement links TRBV4-1 to TRBJ2-7; 7 bases fit TRBD1. Looked up from germline, CDR1 is MGHRA and CDR2 is YSYEKL. Losses at the gene ends were 1 base for V and 0 bases for J; bases not matched to a gene: 6. The CDR3 runs 16 residues. This CDR3 is CASSQVKGASSYEQYF. The CDR3 bases are TGCGCCAGCAGCCAAGTGAAGGGGGCGAGCTCCTACGAGCAGTACTTC.

The chain employs TRBV3-1 (or the pseudogene TRBV3-2) and TRBJ1-5; maybe TRBD1 (5 bases). Trimming shortened V by 1 base and J by 3 bases, and 13 bases separated the two germline ends. Germline V lookup: CDR1 LGHDT, CDR2 YNNKEL (reference sequence). This CDR3 spans 16 amino acids. CDR3 residues: CASSQAGGALNQPQHF. DNA for the CDR3: TGTGCCAGCAGCCAAGCGGGAGGGGCTCTCAATCAGCCCCAGCATTTT.

This chain joins TRBV7-9 and TRBJ2-7, with TRBD1 matching 7 bases. CDR1 SEHNR and CDR2 FQNEAQ come from the germline V gene (reference sequence). This CDR3 is built from 12 residues. The V and J ends lost 4 bases and 7 bases, in that order; junction bases with no gene match: 4. CDR3 bases: TGTGCCAGCAGCTCCGGACAGGCTGAGCAGTACTTC. Its translation is CASSSGQAEQYF.